These T cell receptor beta chains were read from a single sample in a study of identifying expanded T cells in peripheral blood. Here immunoSEQ multiplex PCR was the method, and the copy in TCRdb shows in-frame clones only, minus some. The sample carries 95,000 to 100,000 clones, approximately 90% recorded once. Specimen: blood. Every receptor here comes from a person aged 18 to 70 in good health. Each CDR3 is given with its conserved first and last residue.

j_call v_call cdr3_aa
TRBJ1-2 TRBV25-1 CASSEQGEGYGYTF
TRBJ2-3 TRBV15 CATSRDRPVTSTDTQYF
TRBJ1-2 TRBV7-9 CASSPGTGGYTF
TRBJ2-5 TRBV30 CAWDRSGVAETQYF
TRBJ1-2 TRBV14 CASRPGQGYGYTF
TRBJ1-6 TRBV6-5 CARLYRIGSPLHF
TRBJ1-6 TRBV11-1 CASSFPYGNSPLHF
TRBJ2-7 TRBV6-6 CASSSTGGYEQYF
TRBJ2-1 TRBV5-6 CASSLAWGPPQYNEQFF
TRBJ2-3 TRBV19 CASSRDSYTDTQYF
TRBJ2-1 TRBV6-1 CASSENRRGGFNEQFF
TRBJ2-7 TRBV6-5 CASSQRGEQYF
TRBJ2-6 TRBV6-6 CASSYGLPAVLTF
TRBJ1-5 TRBV2 CASSEGWAHNQPQHF
TRBJ2-2 TRBV4-3 CASSPIFSGQLNTGELFF
TRBJ1-1 TRBV11-2 CASRVGENTEAFF
TRBJ2-5 TRBV19 CASSTTGYGETQYF
TRBJ1-5 TRBV12-5 CASGLGGAGQPQHF
TRBJ2-7 TRBV5-4 CASSPELAGGPYSYEQYF
TRBJ2-4 TRBV7-9 CASSYSGGANIQYF
TRBJ1-3 TRBV6-1 CASTGRDNSGNTIYF
TRBJ1-2 TRBV11-2 CASSTLGGVLGYGYTF
TRBJ2-1 TRBV4-3 CASSHLWDRVPDEQFF
TRBJ2-6 TRBV9 CASSGRQGTSGANVLTF
TRBJ1-5 TRBV6-5 CASRGGGQPQHF
TRBJ1-3 TRBV6-6 CAILFGNTIYF
TRBJ2-7 TRBV7-8 CASSYTDTTYEQYF
TRBJ1-3 TRBV6-5 CASSYSAGAGGNTIYF
TRBJ2-7 TRBV4-2 CASSQGTGRAYEQYF
TRBJ1-3 TRBV5-1 CASSLDRPGGNTIYF
TRBJ1-5 TRBV30 CAWSVPGFNQPQHF
TRBJ1-2 TRBV7-2 CASSRDRGTNYGYTF
TRBJ1-3 TRBV7-2 CASSLGQGVSGNTIYF
TRBJ2-2 TRBV21-1 CASGCSGAPSIGELFF
TRBJ1-1 TRBV16 CASSQSGSVGAFF
TRBJ2-3 TRBV4-1 CASSRDRGTDTQYF
TRBJ1-2 TRBV4-3 CASSQNWRGPNGYTF
TRBJ1-1 TRBV4-2 CASSQDLALGTEAFF
TRBJ2-7 TRBV2 CASSEAQLGHF
TRBJ2-7 TRBV5-6 CASTLYTGLPVGEQYF
TRBJ1-2 TRBV25-1 CASSEPGTGSPNYGYTF
TRBJ2-5 TRBV9 CASSVAVASRDQETQYF
TRBJ2-1 TRBV7-7 CASSSAPAGDHNEQFF
TRBJ1-3 TRBV28 CASSLQSGGNTIYF
TRBJ2-7 TRBV5-1 CASSLGPTYEQYF
TRBJ2-7 TRBV7-9 CASSSKKDPYEQYF
TRBJ2-7 TRBV6-5 CASSRGQSYEQYF
TRBJ1-1 TRBV6-5 CASGRTGNTEAFF
TRBJ1-1 TRBV29-1 CSVVGLKAFF
TRBJ2-1 TRBV7-2 CASSHRQGADEQFF
TRBJ2-7 TRBV21-1 CASSKEGTAYEQYF
TRBJ2-3 TRBV18 CASSPRSAGEDTQYF
TRBJ2-7 TRBV27 CASSRAGTRTSYEQYF
TRBJ2-7 TRBV19 CASSIAAGVRYEQYF